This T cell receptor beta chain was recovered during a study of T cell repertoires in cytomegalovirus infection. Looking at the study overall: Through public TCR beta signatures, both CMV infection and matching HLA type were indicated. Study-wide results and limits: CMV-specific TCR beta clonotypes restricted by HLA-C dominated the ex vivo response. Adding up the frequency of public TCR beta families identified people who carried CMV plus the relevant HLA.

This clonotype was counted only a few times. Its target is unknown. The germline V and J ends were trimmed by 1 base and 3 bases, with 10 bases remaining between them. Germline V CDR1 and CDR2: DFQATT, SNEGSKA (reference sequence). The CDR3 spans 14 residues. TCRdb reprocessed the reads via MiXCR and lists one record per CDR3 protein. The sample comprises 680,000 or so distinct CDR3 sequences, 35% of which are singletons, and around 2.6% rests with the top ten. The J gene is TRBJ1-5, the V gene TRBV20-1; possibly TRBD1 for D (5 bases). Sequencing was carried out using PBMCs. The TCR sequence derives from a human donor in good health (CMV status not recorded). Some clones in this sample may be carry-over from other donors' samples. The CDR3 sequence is CSARVAGPNQPQHF. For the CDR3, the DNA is TGCAGTGCTAGAGTGGCGGGGCCCAATCAGCCCCAGCATTTT.